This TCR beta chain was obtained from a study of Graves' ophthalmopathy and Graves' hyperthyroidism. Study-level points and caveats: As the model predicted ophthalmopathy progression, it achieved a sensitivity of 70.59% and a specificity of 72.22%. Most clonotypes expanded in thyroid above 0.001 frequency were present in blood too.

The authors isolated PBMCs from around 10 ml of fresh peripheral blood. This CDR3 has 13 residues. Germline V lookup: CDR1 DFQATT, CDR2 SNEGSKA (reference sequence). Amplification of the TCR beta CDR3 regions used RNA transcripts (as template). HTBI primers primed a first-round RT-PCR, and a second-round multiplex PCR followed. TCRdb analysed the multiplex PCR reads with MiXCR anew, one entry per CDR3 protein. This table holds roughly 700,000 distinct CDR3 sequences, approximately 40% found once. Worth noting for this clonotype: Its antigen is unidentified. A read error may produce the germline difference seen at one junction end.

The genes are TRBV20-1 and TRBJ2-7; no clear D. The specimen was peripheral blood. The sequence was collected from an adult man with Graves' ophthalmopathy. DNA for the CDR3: TGCAGTGCTAGTTCGGACGGTTACTACGGGCAGTACTTC. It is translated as CSASSDGYYGQYF.